These 23 T cell receptor beta chains came from one sample sequenced in a study of blood T cells in healthy people across ages. A second PCR, run for about 7 to 11 cycles, used a sample-barcoded 5' primer plus a J-beta primer mix. TCRdb re-called the 5' RACE reads with MiXCR, one entry per CDR3 protein. This sample has roughly 1,700,000 distinct CDR3 sequences, with about 30% found just once. The specimen was blood. These receptors were collected from a woman in her 30s in good health.

Concerning this clonotype itself: The junction does not match germline at one end; this may be a read error. The chain is built from TRBV5-5 and TRBJ2-1; D possibly matches TRBD1 or TRBD2 (6 bases each). Germline assignment: CDR1 SGHKS and CDR2 YYEKEE (reference sequence). CDR3 length: 14 residues. The chain's CDR3 is CASSWGARCNEQVF. The CDR3 DNA is TGTGCCAGCAGCTGGGGGGCTAGGTGCAATGAGCAGGTCTTC.

Only a few counts were recorded for this clonotype. V and J are TRBV6-6 and TRBJ1-1; no clear D gene. Trimming pared 0 bases from V and 4 bases from J, leaving 3 bases between. Germline V gene data show CDR1 as MNHNY and CDR2 as SVGAGI (reference sequence). This CDR3 contains 12 residues. The CDR3 region is CASSYSRTEAFF. CDR3 coding DNA: TGTGCCAGCAGTTACTCGCGCACTGAAGCTTTCTTT.

The V call is TRBV3-1, the J call TRBJ2-1; 10 nucleotides line up with TRBD2. V was clipped by 0 bases and J by 7 bases; unmatched bases: 12. Germline CDR1 reads LGHDT; CDR2 reads YNNKEL (reference sequence). This CDR3 comprises 18 residues. CDR3 loop: CASSQEKLAGVSRNEQFF. Here the CDR3 DNA reads TGTGCCAGCAGCCAAGAGAAGCTAGCGGGGGTGTCAAGGAATGAGCAGTTCTTC.

The chain uses TRBV4-1 and TRBJ2-7, with a weak D call TRBD2 (6 bases). V lost 0 bases, J lost 2 bases, and 17 bases lay in between. The CDR3 sequence is 17 residues long. The germline CDR1 and CDR2 sequences are MGHRA and YSYEKL. The CDR3 nucleotides read TGCGCCAGCAGCCAAGATGAAGGGAGCAGGAGGGCCTACGAGCAGTACTTC. It codes for CASSQDEGSRRAYEQYF.

This clonotype was detected many times. The V call is TRBV10-3, the J call TRBJ2-5, with TRBD1 identical over 8 bases. Germline CDR1 reads ENHRY; CDR2 reads SYGVKD. The CDR3 loop spans 13 amino acids. Unmatched junction bases numbered 5, after V lost 6 bases and J lost 5 bases. CDR3 in DNA: TGTGCCATCAGGAATAGACAGGGGGAGACCCAGTACTTC. Translation: CAIRNRQGETQYF.

On this clonotype: One end of the junction varies from germline; a read error may be responsible. The rearrangement joins TRBV25-1 to TRBJ2-1; TRBD2 matches 10 bases. The CDR3 runs 16 residues. Looked up from germline, CDR1 is MGHDK and CDR2 is SYGVNS. For the CDR3, the DNA is TGTTCCAGCAGTGAACTAGCGGGGTCCTCCTACAATGAGCAGTTCTTC. Amino acid sequence: CSSSELAGSSYNEQFF.

As regards this clonotype: A clone one base away is much larger, so this may be a read error. This chain joins TRBV12-3 or TRBV12-4 and TRBJ2-1; D gene uncertain. The CDR3 covers 13 residues. V was shortened by 6 bases and J by 10 bases, with 16 bases between the two germline ends. DNA of the CDR3: TGTGCCAGCAGCTTTATCCTTCGGGCCGAGCAGTTCTTC. Encoded protein: CASSFILRAEQFF.

This clonotype was counted a few times. The chain uses TRBV5-1 and TRBJ1-1; D unresolved. The CDR3 runs 13 residues. The germline V gene has CDR1 SGHRS and CDR2 YFSETQ. V shed 5 bases and J shed 0 bases, with 8 bases lying between them. The CDR3 sequence is CASRADLNTEAFF. CDR3 bases: TGCGCCAGCAGGGCGGATTTGAACACTGAAGCTTTCTTT.

V usage is TRBV27 and J usage is TRBJ1-2; no clear D gene. Germline CDR1 is MNHEY and CDR2 is SMNVEV (reference sequence). CDR3 length: 13 amino acids. Trimming left V 4 bases short and J 3 bases short, with 9 bases between. The CDR3 bases are TGTGCCAGCAGTTCACGAGAGTACTATGGCTACACCTTC. It yields the protein CASSSREYYGYTF.

This clonotype was seen ten or more times. V usage is TRBV5-5 and J usage is TRBJ2-1, with 10 positions matching TRBD2. This CDR3 spans 15 amino acids. J gave up 7 bases and V 4 bases, and 8 bases lay outside the gene matches. Germline CDR1 and CDR2: SGHKS and YYEKEE (reference sequence). The CDR3 reads CASSRAGGRRNEQFF. For the CDR3, the DNA is TGTGCCAGCAGCCGAGCGGGGGGGCGTCGGAATGAGCAGTTCTTC.

For this clonotype: Germline and junction disagree at one end, which may indicate a read error. This rearrangement joins TRBV19 to TRBJ2-7, with D uncertain. Germline V CDR1 and CDR2: LNHDA, SQIVND (reference sequence). The CDR3 has 15 residues. CDR3 DNA: TGTGCCGGTAGTATTGGATCGCAGGCTCTTGAGAAGCAGTACTTC. It is translated as CAGSIGSQALEKQYF.

Notes on this clonotype: A much larger clone is a single base away; this may be a read error. The J gene is TRBJ2-5, the V gene TRBV2; 10 bases agree with TRBD1. The J call may be incorrect, as the DNA end agrees better with TRBJ2-7. This CDR3 spans 14 amino acids. Germline CDR1 and CDR2: SNHLY and FYNNEI. The DNA for the CDR3 is TGTGCCAGCAGGGGGACAGGGGAAGGGTACGAGCAGTACTTC. Encoded protein: CASRGTGEGYEQYF.

The chain joins TRBV5-1 to TRBJ2-7; 8 nucleotides agree with TRBD2. The J call could be wrong; TRBJ2-5 is a better fit for the DNA end. Germline V gene sequence: CDR1 SGHRS, CDR2 YFSETQ. This CDR3 is 17 amino acids long. The CDR3 protein is CASSQRGRLAIRETQYF. The CDR3 region has the DNA TGCGCCAGCAGCCAGAGAGGCCGACTAGCGATTAGGGAGACCCAGTACTTC.

The chain uses TRBV9 and TRBJ2-3, with D possibly matching TRBD2 (5 bases). V was cut by 2 bases and J by 2 bases, with 12 bases left in between. CDR3 length: 15 amino acids. Germline loops: CDR1 SGDLS, CDR2 YYNGEE. CDR3 amino acids: CASSVVLAPTDTQYF. DNA for the CDR3: TGTGCCAGCAGCGTGGTCCTAGCTCCCACAGATACGCAGTATTTT.

This clonotype was found many times. The J gene is TRBJ1-1, the V gene TRBV5-1; D ambiguous. Trimming cost V 4 bases and J 1 base, with 11 bases left between them. The CDR3 loop spans 14 amino acids. From germline, CDR1 is SGHRS and CDR2 YFSETQ. This chain's CDR3 is CASSLRVQNTEAFF. The CDR3 nucleotides read TGCGCCAGCAGCCTAAGGGTCCAGAACACTGAAGCTTTCTTT.

This clonotype was observed many times. The V and J genes are TRBV3-1 and TRBJ2-7, with TRBD1 identical over 8 bases. V was clipped by 10 bases and J by 6 bases; unmatched bases: 8. The CDR3 is 12 residues long. The germline V gene has CDR1 LGHDT and CDR2 YNNKEL (reference sequence). The CDR3 DNA reads as TGTGCCACCCAACTACAGGGGGGCGAGCAGTACTTC. Encoded protein: CATQLQGGEQYF.

This clonotype was found a few times. The V call is TRBV10-1, the J call TRBJ2-3; 8 nucleotides align to TRBD1. V gave up 1 base and J gave up 4 bases; unmatched junction bases: 1. This CDR3 has 14 amino acids. Per germline, CDR1 WNHNN and CDR2 SYGVQD (reference sequence). The CDR3 sequence: CASSELQGADTQYF. As DNA, the CDR3 is TGCGCCAGCAGTGAGTTACAGGGGGCAGATACGCAGTATTTT.

The chain employs TRBV15 and TRBJ2-2; perhaps D is TRBD1 or TRBD2 (5 bases each). The CDR3 sequence is 17 residues long. The V end was cut by 0 bases, the J end by 4 bases, with 15 bases between. Germline V CDR1 and CDR2: LNHNV, YYDKDF (reference sequence). CDR3 bases: TGTGCCACCAGCAGAGATCTGGGGCTAGCTAGCACCGGGGAGCTGTTTTTT. The encoded protein is CATSRDLGLASTGELFF.

This clonotype was recorded a few times. The chain is built from TRBV28 and TRBJ1-2; D might be TRBD1 (5 bases). The germline V gene has CDR1 MDHEN and CDR2 SYDVKM. The CDR3 covers 15 residues. Trimming took 7 bases from V and 7 from J, leaving 22 bases between them. CDR3 DNA: TGTGCCAGCACGACTGGGACGGCGGCTGAAGGTGGCTACACCTTC. This sequence encodes CASTTGTAAEGGYTF.

This clonotype was counted at least ten times. The chain couples TRBV5-1 to TRBJ2-7; 7 bases line up with TRBD2. CDR3 length equals 15 residues. Germline CDR1 is SGHRS and CDR2 is YFSETQ. V shed 7 bases, J shed 2 bases, and the junction held 12 bases outside the gene matches. CDR3 nucleotides: TGCGCCAGCGCCACGGGGCTAGCGGTCCCCTACGAGCAGTACTTC. Amino acids: CASATGLAVPYEQYF.

V and J are TRBV2 and TRBJ2-1; 11 nucleotides match TRBD2. V shed 6 bases and J 4 bases; nucleotides not matched to a gene: 2. This CDR3 region has 14 residues. Germline V lookup: CDR1 SNHLY, CDR2 FYNNEI. The CDR3 is CASRGLADYNEQFF. The CDR3 nucleotides read TGTGCCAGCAGGGGACTAGCGGATTACAATGAGCAGTTCTTC.

This clonotype was seen ten or more times. V gene TRBV27 combines with J gene TRBJ1-5; D is ambiguous. The germline CDR1 and CDR2 sequences are MNHEY and SMNVEV (reference sequence). The length of the CDR3 is 13 residues. The ends were cut back, 3 bases at V and 6 bases at J, with 9 bases in the middle. In nucleotides, the CDR3 is TGTGCCAGCAGTTTCGGATTTAGTCAGCCCCAGCATTTT. The encoded protein is CASSFGFSQPQHF.

The chain is built from TRBV6-2 or TRBV6-3 and TRBJ2-1, with D unresolved. The V gene's germline CDR1 is MNHEY and CDR2 SVGEGT. The CDR3 totals 11 residues. Trimming removed 5 bases at V and 10 bases at J, with 9 bases between. The CDR3 is CASSNLREQFF. The DNA for the CDR3 is TGTGCCAGCAGTAACCTCCGAGAGCAGTTCTTC.